The sample holds one count of the clone carrying this T cell receptor beta chain. This entry belongs to a study of technical replicates of blood from a handful of donors. The protocol was immunoSEQ multiplex PCR, while the TCRdb copy is restricted to in-frame clones and leaves out a portion. The table records about 75,000 clones, about nine tenths of them present only once. Looked up from germline, CDR1 is LNHNV and CDR2 is YYDKDF (reference sequence). The ends were cut back, 0 bases at V and 7 bases at J, with 15 bases in the middle. The CDR3 length is 15 residues. The V call is TRBV15, the J call TRBJ1-2, with a tentative D call TRBD1 (6 bases). The TCR comes from a human donor in good health. Some clones in this sample may be carry-over from other donors' samples. The sample comprised T cells isolated from PBMCs. CDR3 coding DNA: TGTGCCACCAGCAGAGATGTAGGCAGGGGTTTTGGCTACACCTTC. This codes for CATSRDVGRGFGYTF. The whole variable domain, remainder taken from reference TRBV15 and TRBJ1-2, is DAMVIQNPRYQVTQFGKPVTLSCSQTLNHNVMYWYQQKSSQAPKLLFHYYDKDFNNEADTPDNFQSRRPNTSFCFLDIRSPGLGDTAMYLCATSRDVGRGFGYTFGSGTRLTVV.